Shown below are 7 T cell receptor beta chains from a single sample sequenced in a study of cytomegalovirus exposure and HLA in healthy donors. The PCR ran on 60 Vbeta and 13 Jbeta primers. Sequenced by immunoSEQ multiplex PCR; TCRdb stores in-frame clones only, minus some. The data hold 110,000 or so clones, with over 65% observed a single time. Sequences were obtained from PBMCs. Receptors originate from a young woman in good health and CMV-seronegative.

The CDR3 DNA is TGCGCCAGCAGCCAAGATGAGTTATCAAACATTCAGTACTTC. This translates into CASSQDELSNIQYF. The chain combines TRBV4-1 with TRBJ2-4; D uncertain. V was trimmed by 0 bases and J by 6 bases, leaving 9 bases between them. Germline assignment: CDR1 MGHRA and CDR2 YSYEKL. The CDR3 has 14 amino acids.

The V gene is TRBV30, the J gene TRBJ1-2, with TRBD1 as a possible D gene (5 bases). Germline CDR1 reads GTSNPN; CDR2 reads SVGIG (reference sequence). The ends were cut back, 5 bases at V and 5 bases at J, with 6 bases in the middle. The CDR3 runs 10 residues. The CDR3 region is CAWGGYGYTF. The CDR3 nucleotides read TGTGCCTGGGGGGGGTATGGCTACACCTTC.

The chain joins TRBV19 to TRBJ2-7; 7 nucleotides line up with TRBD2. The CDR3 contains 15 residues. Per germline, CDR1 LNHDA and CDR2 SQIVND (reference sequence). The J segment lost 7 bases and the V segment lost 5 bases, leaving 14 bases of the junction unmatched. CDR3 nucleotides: TGTGCCAGTAGTTCCCTAGCGGTCCAACGGAGGGAGCAGTACTTC. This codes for CASSSLAVQRREQYF.

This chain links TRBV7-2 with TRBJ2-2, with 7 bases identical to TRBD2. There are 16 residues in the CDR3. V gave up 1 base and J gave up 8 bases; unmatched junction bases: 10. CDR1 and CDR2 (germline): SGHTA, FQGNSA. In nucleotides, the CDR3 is TGTGCCAGCAGCTTAGGACCAGCGGGACGGGGAGGGGAGCTGTTTTTT. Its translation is CASSLGPAGRGGELFF.

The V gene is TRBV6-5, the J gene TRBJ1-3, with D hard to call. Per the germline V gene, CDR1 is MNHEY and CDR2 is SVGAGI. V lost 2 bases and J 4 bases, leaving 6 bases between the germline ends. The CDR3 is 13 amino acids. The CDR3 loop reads CASSYREGNTIYF. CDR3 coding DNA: TGTGCCAGCAGTTACAGAGAGGGAAACACCATATATTTT.

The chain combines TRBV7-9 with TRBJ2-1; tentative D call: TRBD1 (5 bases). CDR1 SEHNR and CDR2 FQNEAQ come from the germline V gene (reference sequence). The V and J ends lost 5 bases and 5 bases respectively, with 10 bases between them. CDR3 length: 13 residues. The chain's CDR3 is CASSRQSHNEQFF. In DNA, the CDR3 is TGTGCCAGCAGCCGACAGTCTCACAATGAGCAGTTCTTC.

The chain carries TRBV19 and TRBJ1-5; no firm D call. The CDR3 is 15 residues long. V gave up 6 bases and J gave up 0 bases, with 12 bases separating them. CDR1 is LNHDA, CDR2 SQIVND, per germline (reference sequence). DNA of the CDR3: TGTGCCAGTAGGATGACGGGGAATAGCAATCAGCCCCAGCATTTT. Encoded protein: CASRMTGNSNQPQHF.